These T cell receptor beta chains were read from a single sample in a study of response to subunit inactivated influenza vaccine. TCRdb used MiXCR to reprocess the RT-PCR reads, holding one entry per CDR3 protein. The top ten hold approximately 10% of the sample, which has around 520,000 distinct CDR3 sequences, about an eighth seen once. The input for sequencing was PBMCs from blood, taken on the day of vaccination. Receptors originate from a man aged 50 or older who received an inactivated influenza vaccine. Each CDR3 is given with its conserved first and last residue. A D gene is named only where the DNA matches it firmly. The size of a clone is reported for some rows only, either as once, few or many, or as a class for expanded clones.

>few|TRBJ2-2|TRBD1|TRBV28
CASSSDRVAGELFF
TGTGCCAGCAGTTCGGACAGGGTGGCCGGGGAGCTGTTTTTT
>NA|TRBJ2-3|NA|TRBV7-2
CASSASGPPLEYF
TGTGCCAGCAGCGCAAGCGGTCCGCCTCTGGAGTATTTT
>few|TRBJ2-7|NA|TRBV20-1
CSASDGSNEQYF
TGCAGTGCCTCCGACGGGAGCAACGAGCAGTACTTC
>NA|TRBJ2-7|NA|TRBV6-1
CASSTPDSGFLEQYF
TGTGCCAGCAGTACCCCCGATTCGGGATTCCTCGAGCAGTACTTC
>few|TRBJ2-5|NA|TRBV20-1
CSASGEERKTQYF
TGCAGTGCCTCCGGGGAGGAGAGGAAGACCCAGTACTTC
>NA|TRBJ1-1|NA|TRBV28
CASNRPGTEAFF
TGTGCCAGCAATCGGCCCGGGACTGAAGCTTTCTTT
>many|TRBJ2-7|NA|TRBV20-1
CSASRGINYEQYF
TGCAGTGCTAGCCGCGGGATCAACTACGAGCAGTACTTC
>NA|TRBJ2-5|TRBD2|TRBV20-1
CSAQLAGLYQETQYF
TGCAGTGCGCAACTAGCGGGGCTGTACCAAGAGACCCAGTACTTC
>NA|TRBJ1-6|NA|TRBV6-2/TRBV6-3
CASSYSARGSPLHF
TGTGCCAGCAGTTACTCCGCCAGAGGTTCACCCCTCCACTTT
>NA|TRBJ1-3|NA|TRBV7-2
CASSLGKGRPWASTIYF
TGTGCCAGCAGCTTAGGCAAGGGACGGCCGTGGGCGTCCACCATATATTTT
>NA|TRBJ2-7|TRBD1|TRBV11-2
CASSFVQGAYEQYF
TGTGCCAGCAGCTTCGTCCAGGGGGCTTACGAGCAGTACTTC
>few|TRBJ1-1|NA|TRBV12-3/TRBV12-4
CASSINGEMAFF
TGTGCCAGCAGTATTAATGGTGAGATGGCTTTCTTT
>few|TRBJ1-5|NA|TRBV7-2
CASSFAGGSNQPQHF
TGTGCCAGCAGCTTTGCCGGAGGGAGCAATCAGCCCCAGCATTTT
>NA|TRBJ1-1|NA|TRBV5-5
CASSLQPLLGNTEAFF
TGTGCCAGCAGCTTACAGCCCCTTTTGGGGAACACTGAAGCTTTCTTT
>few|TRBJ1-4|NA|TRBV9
CASSVSGVGEKLFF
TGTGCCAGCAGCGTGTCAGGGGTAGGGGAAAAACTGTTTTTT
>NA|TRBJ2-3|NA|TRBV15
CATSRDRGTAGWRRTDTQYF
TGTGCCACCAGCAGAGATCGGGGGACAGCTGGATGGAGGCGCACAGATACGCAGTATTTT
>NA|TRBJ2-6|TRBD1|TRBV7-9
CASSLLGRGSGANVLTF
TGTGCCAGCAGCTTACTGGGCAGGGGGTCTGGGGCCAACGTCCTGACTTTC
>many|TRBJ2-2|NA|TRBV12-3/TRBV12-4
CASSSPGSAGELFF
TGTGCCAGCAGCTCACCCGGCAGTGCCGGGGAGCTGTTTTTT
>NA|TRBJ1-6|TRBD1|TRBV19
CASSRNGQGGSPLHF
TGTGCCAGTAGTCGAAACGGACAGGGGGGTTCTCCCCTCCACTTT
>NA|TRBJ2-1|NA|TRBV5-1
CASSPVGENNEQFF
TGCGCCAGCAGCCCGGTCGGGGAGAACAATGAGCAGTTCTTC
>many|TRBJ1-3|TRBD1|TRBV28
CASSSQGSGNTIYF
TGTGCCAGCAGCTCACAGGGGTCTGGAAACACCATATATTTT
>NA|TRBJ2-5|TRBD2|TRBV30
CAWSSSGGNTQYF
TGTGCCTGGAGTTCTAGCGGGGGTAACACCCAGTACTTC
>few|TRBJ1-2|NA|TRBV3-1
CASSQESVGNYGYTF
TGTGCCAGCAGCCAAGAAAGTGTGGGTAACTATGGCTACACCTTC
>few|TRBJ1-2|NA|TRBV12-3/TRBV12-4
CASSLPPGTYGYTF
TGTGCCAGCAGTCTTCCCCCAGGGACTTATGGCTACACCTTC
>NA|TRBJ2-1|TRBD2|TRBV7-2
CASSSSSGRYNEQFF
TGTGCCAGCAGCTCGTCTAGCGGGCGTTACAATGAGCAGTTCTTC
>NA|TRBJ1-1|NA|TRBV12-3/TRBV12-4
CATALTGEAFF
TGTGCCACTGCTCTGACAGGTGAAGCTTTCTTT
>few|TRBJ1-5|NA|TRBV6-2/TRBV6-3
CASSYSKLRKEPQHF
TGTGCCAGCAGTTACTCGAAATTGAGGAAAGAGCCCCAGCATTTT